This T cell receptor beta chain came from a study of blood T cell repertoires in COVID-19. As for the study in general: Samples came from the United States, Italy and Spain, spanning acute and convalescent COVID-19. PBMCs, B-cell-depleted T cells, or T cells were the source of the cDNA or gDNA that made up the material.

Original analysis: Reference gene primer amplification yielded estimated nucleated cell counts. The table came from immunoSEQ multiplex PCR; TCRdb's copy has only in-frame clones and leaves some out. V, J and clone size are those of that table, while D and trimming were read from the DNA. Seen here are roughly 79,000 clones, around 88% observed once, and the top ten hold roughly 5.3%. The length of the CDR3 is 14 residues. The junction had 4 bases not matched to a gene; V was cut back by 6 bases and J by 3 bases. From germline, CDR1 is MNHEY and CDR2 SVGAGI. The sequencing sample was made of peripheral blood. The J gene is TRBJ1-4, the V gene TRBV6-5; 7 positions match TRBD1. The sequence came from an elderly woman with active or convalescent COVID-19. The CDR3 loop is CASSLRGANEKLFF. DNA of the CDR3: TGTGCCAGCAGCCTCAGGGGGGCTAATGAAAAACTGTTTTTT.